This TCR beta chain was sequenced for a study of TIL therapy for anti-PD-1-resistant metastatic lung cancer. Overall study findings and caveats: Many TIL product clones were absent from baseline tumor, suggesting clonal contraction.

V shed 4 bases and J 1 base; nucleotides not matched to a gene: 8. Germline values: CDR1 MNHEY, CDR2 SVGAGI. CDR3 length equals 16 residues. Time point noted: pre-treatment sample, taken before nivolumab and TIL therapy. Pleural nodules or supraclavicular lymph nodes made up most of the excised metastases sampled. Tumor harvest preceded PD-1/PD-L1 blockade, followed by nivolumab treatment. Adults with stage 4 NSCLC were enrolled in a phase I trial. The immunoSEQ assay was v3. Using immunoSEQ multiplex PCR, the repertoire was profiled, and TCRdb retains in-frame clones only, with some absent. The sample lists approximately 6,700 clones; 66% were seen once. Of note for this clone: What it binds is not known.

V and J are TRBV6-5 and TRBJ2-3; 7 nucleotides agree with TRBD1. The sequencing used tumor tissue, collected at baseline. The sequence came from a person aged 25 to 85 with non-small cell lung cancer. The CDR3 loop reads CASSLLPGTGTDTQYF. The CDR3 DNA is TGTGCCAGCAGTTTGCTCCCAGGGACAGGCACAGATACGCAGTATTTT.